The 15 T cell receptor beta chains given below trace back to one sample, sequenced in a study of OX40 agonist ivuxolimab in advanced cancers. The library was produced with the immunoSEQ multiplex PCR assay. TCRdb obtained this table from immuneACCESS and retained in-frame rearrangements with V and J assigned. These tables miss some clones; where compared with another copy, unresolved V genes account for less than half of the shortfall, and the remainder is unexplained. The sample yields roughly 79,000 clones; around 90% were counted once. Together, the top ten hold approximately 1.5% of the sample. The sequencing used CD4+ or CD8+ T cells sorted from blood, collected in a trial of the OX40 agonist ivuxolimab. The source of these receptors is an adult with an advanced solid tumor such as melanoma, head and neck, liver or kidney cancer.

This clone was counted a single time. The genes are TRBV2 and TRBJ2-7; D may be TRBD2 (5 bases). Deletions cut 7 bases from V and 3 bases from J, with 10 bases between. The CDR3 totals 12 residues. Germline CDR1 is SNHLY and CDR2 is FYNNEI. CDR3: CASTGGVYEQYF. CDR3 bases: TGTGCCAGCACCGGAGGCGTCTACGAGCAGTACTTC.

The V and J genes are TRBV28 and TRBJ2-7; D is unclear. This CDR3 comprises 12 residues. CDR1 MDHEN and CDR2 SYDVKM come from the germline V gene. The V gene lost 3 bases and the J gene lost 4 bases, with 7 bases spanning the gap. The CDR3 protein is CASSLSGYEQYF. In nucleotides, the CDR3 is TGTGCCAGCAGTTTGTCTGGGTACGAGCAGTACTTC.

This clone was counted a single time. In DNA, the CDR3 is TGTGCCATCAGGGGTCTTGGGAACGAGCAGTACTTC. It specifies CAIRGLGNEQYF. The chain recombines TRBV10-3 with TRBJ2-7; D gene unclear. V lost 6 bases, J lost 5 bases, and 11 bases lay in between. Germline V gene lookup returns CDR1 ENHRY and CDR2 SYGVKD. This CDR3 comprises 12 residues.

The V gene is TRBV28, the J gene TRBJ1-2, with TRBD1 as a possible D gene (5 bases). The germline CDR1 and CDR2 sequences are MDHEN and SYDVKM. V was clipped by 2 bases and J by 8 bases, with 12 bases between them. The CDR3 is made up of 13 amino acids. CDR3 nucleotide sequence: TGTGCCAGCAGTTTAGTACTGGGGCTAGGCTACACCTTC. Translation gives CASSLVLGLGYTF.

This sequence joins TRBV5-5 and TRBJ1-2; the D gene is possibly TRBD1 (6 bases). Per germline, CDR1 SGHKS and CDR2 YYEKEE (reference sequence). Trimming removed 0 bases from V and 9 bases from J, with 18 bases in between. The CDR3 loop spans 15 amino acids. The CDR3 DNA reads as TGTGCCAGCAGCTTGGAGACAGGCCTCGACGGGAGCTACACCTTC. Amino acid sequence: CASSLETGLDGSYTF.

The genes are TRBV6-5 and TRBJ2-5, with 7 bases matching TRBD1. Germline loops: CDR1 MNHEY, CDR2 SVGAGI. This CDR3 has 14 residues. V lost 0 bases to trimming and J lost 2 bases; unmatched junction nucleotides: 0. The CDR3 is CASSYSTGQETQYF. DNA of the CDR3: TGTGCCAGCAGTTACTCGACAGGGCAAGAGACCCAGTACTTC.

The rearrangement links TRBV28 to TRBJ2-7; D unclear. The germline CDR1 and CDR2 sequences are MDHEN and SYDVKM. This CDR3 is built from 15 residues. V lost 6 bases and J lost 1, with 16 bases in between. The CDR3 is CASSSLGILSYEQYF. DNA of the CDR3: TGTGCCAGCAGCTCACTGGGGATCCTTTCCTACGAGCAGTACTTC.

The CDR3 region is CASSILDTQYF. CDR3 sequence (DNA): TGTGCCAGTAGTATCCTAGATACGCAGTATTTT. The rearrangement joins TRBV19 to TRBJ2-3; no clear D gene. The V end lost 3 bases, the J end lost 5 bases, and 3 bases lay between the germline ends. This CDR3 spans 11 amino acids. CDR1 is LNHDA, CDR2 SQIVND, per germline (reference sequence).

The V call is TRBV5-1, the J call TRBJ2-1, with D possibly TRBD1 on 5 matching bases. CDR1 is SGHRS and CDR2 is YFSETQ in the germline V gene. This CDR3 has 15 residues. V lost 0 bases, J lost 2 bases, and 9 bases lay in between. The CDR3 is CASSLEGATYNEQFF. In DNA form, the CDR3 reads TGCGCCAGCAGCTTGGAAGGGGCCACCTACAATGAGCAGTTCTTC.

This clone was picked up one time. The chain couples TRBV6-6 to TRBJ2-7; D is unclear. Trimming removed 0 bases at V and 5 bases at J, with 11 bases between. The V gene's germline CDR1 is MNHNY and CDR2 SVGAGI (reference sequence). This CDR3 is 14 amino acids long. CDR3 region: CASSYSDGQNEQYF. The CDR3 region has the DNA TGTGCCAGCAGTTACTCGGACGGGCAGAACGAGCAGTACTTC.

Points on this clone: One end of the junction is discordant with germline, which a read error may explain. V and J are TRBV28 and TRBJ1-2; a weak D match, TRBD1 (6 bases). CDR1 is MDHEN and CDR2 is SYDVKM in the germline V gene. This CDR3 is 11 amino acids long. The CDR3 spells CASSSTGTSAF. For the CDR3, the DNA is TGTGCCAGCAGCTCAACCGGGACAAGCGCCTTC.

CDR3 residues: CASSLRGLMNTEAFF. Written as DNA, the CDR3 is TGTGCCAGCAGTTTAAGGGGACTGATGAACACTGAAGCTTTCTTT. V and J are TRBV28 and TRBJ1-1; possibly TRBD1 for D (5 bases). The V gene lost 2 bases and the J gene lost 0 bases, with 10 bases spanning the gap. CDR1 is MDHEN and CDR2 is SYDVKM in the germline V gene. The CDR3 has 15 amino acids.

The gene calls are TRBV19 and TRBJ2-6; the D is unclear. Germline CDR1 reads LNHDA; CDR2 reads SQIVND (reference sequence). There are 15 residues in the CDR3. V dropped 2 bases and J dropped 0 bases, with 5 bases sitting between them. CDR3 sequence reads: CASSIQDSGANVLTF. The CDR3, as DNA: TGTGCCAGTAGTATACAAGACTCTGGGGCCAACGTCCTGACTTTC. The variable domain in full, completed from reference TRBV19 and TRBJ2-6, reads DGGITQSPKYLFRKEGQNVTLSCEQNLNHDAMYWYRQDPGQGLRLIYYSQIVNDFQKGDIAEGYSVSREKKESFPLTVTSAQKNPTAFYLCASSIQDSGANVLTFGAGSRLTVL.

The V and J genes are TRBV5-1 and TRBJ2-3; 9 nucleotides agree with TRBD1. The ends lost 3 bases at V and 5 bases at J; junction bases unmatched: 16. The CDR3 has 18 amino acids. From germline, CDR1 is SGHRS and CDR2 YFSETQ. CDR3 protein: CASSWIQGANGKQDTQYF. CDR3 bases: TGCGCCAGCAGCTGGATACAGGGGGCTAACGGAAAGCAAGATACGCAGTATTTT.

V is TRBV5-1 and J is TRBJ2-5, with D possibly matching TRBD2 (6 bases). Trimming stripped 4 bases from V and 4 bases from J, with 20 bases between. Germline loops: CDR1 SGHRS, CDR2 YFSETQ. This CDR3 is built from 16 residues. The CDR3 DNA reads as TGCGCCAGCAGCCCTCGGCCGGGAGTTCGCGGAGAGACCCAGTACTTC. It codes for CASSPRPGVRGETQYF.